This T cell receptor (beta chain) was captured by sequencing in a study of cytomegalovirus exposure and HLA in healthy donors. Study at large: There were tens of millions of unique TCRs (from HLA-typed donors) in an early data release.

The PCR employed 60 Vbeta primers together with 13 Jbeta primers. TCRdb keeps only in-frame clones here, not all; method: immunoSEQ multiplex PCR. The sample consists of about 150,000 clones, 55% to 80% of them appearing once. Study-wide findings and caveats: Immune exposure information available was restricted to CMV serostatus. Several of the most significant clusters appeared linked to common viral pathogens, based on a later analysis. Later analysis revealed greater clonal expansion in HLA-associated TCR beta chains than in equally common others.

Of note for this clone: Its antigen is undetermined.

This CDR3 comprises 14 residues. The germline V gene encodes CDR1 SGDLS and CDR2 YYNGEE. This chain joins TRBV9 and TRBJ2-5; 9 bases fit TRBD1. The J call may be mistaken, given a closer DNA end match to TRBJ2-7. The sequence was collected from a woman aged 55 to 70 in good health and CMV-seropositive. Sequencing was carried out using PBMCs. CDR3 DNA sequence: TGTGCCAGCAGCGCGACAGGGGGTCCCTACGAGCAGTACTTC. Translated: CASSATGGPYEQYF.